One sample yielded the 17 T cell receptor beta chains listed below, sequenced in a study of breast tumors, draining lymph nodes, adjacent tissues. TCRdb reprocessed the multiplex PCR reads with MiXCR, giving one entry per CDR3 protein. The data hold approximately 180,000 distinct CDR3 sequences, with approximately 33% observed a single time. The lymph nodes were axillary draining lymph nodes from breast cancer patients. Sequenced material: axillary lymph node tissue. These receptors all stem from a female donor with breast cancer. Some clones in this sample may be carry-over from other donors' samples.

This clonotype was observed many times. CDR3 DNA: TGCAGCGTTGGGAGGAACTCCTACGAGCAGTACTTC. Encoded protein: CSVGRNSYEQYF. J is TRBJ2-7 and V is TRBV29-1, with a tentative D call TRBD2 (5 bases). CDR1 is SQVTM, CDR2 ANQGSEA, per germline. The CDR3 totals 12 residues. Between the trimmed V and J ends, which lost 4 bases and 0 bases, there was a span of 7 bases.

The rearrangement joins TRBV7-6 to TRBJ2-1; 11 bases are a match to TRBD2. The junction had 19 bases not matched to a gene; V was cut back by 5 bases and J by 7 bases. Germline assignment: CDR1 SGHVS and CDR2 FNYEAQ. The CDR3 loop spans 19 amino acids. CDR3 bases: TGTGCCAGCAGCCGCAGTGCGAATCCACTAGCGGGAGTTGCAAATGAGCAGTTCTTC. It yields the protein CASSRSANPLAGVANEQFF.

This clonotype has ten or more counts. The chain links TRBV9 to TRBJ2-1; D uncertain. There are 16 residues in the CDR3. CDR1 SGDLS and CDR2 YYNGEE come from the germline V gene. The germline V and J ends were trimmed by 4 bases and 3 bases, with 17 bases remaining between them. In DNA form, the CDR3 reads TGTGCCAGCAGCCCCCACTCCGACCCGAGCTACAATGAGCAGTTCTTC. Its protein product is CASSPHSDPSYNEQFF.

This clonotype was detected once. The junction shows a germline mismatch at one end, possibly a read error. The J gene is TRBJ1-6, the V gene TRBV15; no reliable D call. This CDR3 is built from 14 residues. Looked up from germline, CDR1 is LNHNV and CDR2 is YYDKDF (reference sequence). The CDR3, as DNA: TGTGCCACCTCGAAGACCGACTATAATCCACCCCTCCACTTT. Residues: CATSKTDYNPPLHF.

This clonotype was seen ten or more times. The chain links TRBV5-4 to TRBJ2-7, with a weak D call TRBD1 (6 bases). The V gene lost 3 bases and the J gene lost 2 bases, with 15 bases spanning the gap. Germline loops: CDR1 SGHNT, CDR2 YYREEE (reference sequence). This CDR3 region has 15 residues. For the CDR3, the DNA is TGTGCCAGCAGCTCCTCAGGGGCCATCGCCTACGAGCAGTACTTC. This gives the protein CASSSSGAIAYEQYF.

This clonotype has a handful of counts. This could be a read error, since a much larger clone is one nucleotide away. Here the CDR3 reads CSARVTGNYAYTF. The CDR3 coding sequence is TGCAGTGCTAGAGTAACAGGCAACTATGCCTACACCTTC. V and J are TRBV20-1 and TRBJ1-2; the D gene is possibly TRBD1 (5 bases). This CDR3 comprises 13 residues. Germline CDR1 reads DFQATT; CDR2 reads SNEGSKA (reference sequence).

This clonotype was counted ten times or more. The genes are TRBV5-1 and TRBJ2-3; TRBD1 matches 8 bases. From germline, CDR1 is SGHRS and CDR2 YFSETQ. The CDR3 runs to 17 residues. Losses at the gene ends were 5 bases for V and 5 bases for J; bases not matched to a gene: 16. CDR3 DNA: TGCGCCAGCAGTATATCATCGACAGGGGCAGGAGGAGATACGCAGTATTTT. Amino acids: CASSISSTGAGGDTQYF.

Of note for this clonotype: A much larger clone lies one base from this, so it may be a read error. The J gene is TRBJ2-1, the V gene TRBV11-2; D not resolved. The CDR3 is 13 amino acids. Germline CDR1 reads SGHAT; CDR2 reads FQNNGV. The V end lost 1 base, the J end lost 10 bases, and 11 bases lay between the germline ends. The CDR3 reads CASSLVYDAEQFF. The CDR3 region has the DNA TGTGCCAGCAGCTTAGTGTACGACGCAGAGCAGTTCTTC. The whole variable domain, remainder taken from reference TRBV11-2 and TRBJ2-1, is EAGVAQSPRYKIIEKRQSVAFWCNPISGHATLYWYQQILGQGPKLLIQFQNNGVVDDSQLPKDRFSAERLKGVDSTLKIQPAKLEDSAVYLCASSLVYDAEQFFGPGTRLTVL.

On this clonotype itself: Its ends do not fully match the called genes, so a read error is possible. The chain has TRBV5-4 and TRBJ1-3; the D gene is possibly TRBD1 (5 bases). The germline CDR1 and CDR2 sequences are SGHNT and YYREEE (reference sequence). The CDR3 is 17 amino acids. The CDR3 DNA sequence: TGCGCCAGCAGCTTGGGGGGGAATCGCTCCTCTGGAAACACCATATATTTT. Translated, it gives CASSLGGNRSSGNTIYF.

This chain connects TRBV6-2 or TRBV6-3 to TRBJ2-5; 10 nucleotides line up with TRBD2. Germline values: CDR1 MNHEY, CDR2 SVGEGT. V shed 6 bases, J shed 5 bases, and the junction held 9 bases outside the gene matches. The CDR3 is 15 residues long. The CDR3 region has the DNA TGTGCCAGCAGGCCTCACCCGGGACTAGCGGAGACCCAGTACTTC. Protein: CASRPHPGLAETQYF.

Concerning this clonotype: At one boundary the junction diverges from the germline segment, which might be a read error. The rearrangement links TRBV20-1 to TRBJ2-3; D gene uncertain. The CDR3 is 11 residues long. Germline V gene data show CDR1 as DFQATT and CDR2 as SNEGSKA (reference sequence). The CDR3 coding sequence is TGCAGCATTCTTTACGGAGATACGCAGCCTTTT. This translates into CSILYGDTQPF.

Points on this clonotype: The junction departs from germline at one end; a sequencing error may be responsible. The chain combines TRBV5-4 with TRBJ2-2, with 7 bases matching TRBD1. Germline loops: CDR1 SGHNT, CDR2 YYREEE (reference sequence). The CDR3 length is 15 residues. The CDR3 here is CASSLDRGYTGELLF. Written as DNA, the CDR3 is TGTGCCAGCAGCTTGGACAGGGGCTACACCGGGGAGCTGCTTTTT.

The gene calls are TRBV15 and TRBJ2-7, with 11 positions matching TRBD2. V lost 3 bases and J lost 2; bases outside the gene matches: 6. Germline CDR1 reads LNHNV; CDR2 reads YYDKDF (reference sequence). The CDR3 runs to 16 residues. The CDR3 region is CATSSVGTSGTYEQYF. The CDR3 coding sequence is TGTGCCACCAGCAGTGTCGGGACTAGCGGAACCTACGAGCAGTACTTC.

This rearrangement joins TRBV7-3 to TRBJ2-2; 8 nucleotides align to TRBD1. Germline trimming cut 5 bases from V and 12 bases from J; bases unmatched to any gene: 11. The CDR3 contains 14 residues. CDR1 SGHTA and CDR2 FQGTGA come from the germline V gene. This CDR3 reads CASSTRTGNLKLFF. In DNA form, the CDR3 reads TGTGCCAGCAGCACCCGGACAGGGAACCTGAAGCTGTTTTTT.

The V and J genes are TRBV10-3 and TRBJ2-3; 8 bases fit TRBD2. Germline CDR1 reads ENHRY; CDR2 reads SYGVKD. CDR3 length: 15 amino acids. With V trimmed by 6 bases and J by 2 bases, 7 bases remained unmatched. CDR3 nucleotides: TGTGCCATCAGATCGGGACTAGGCATCACAGATACGCAGTATTTT. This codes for CAIRSGLGITDTQYF.

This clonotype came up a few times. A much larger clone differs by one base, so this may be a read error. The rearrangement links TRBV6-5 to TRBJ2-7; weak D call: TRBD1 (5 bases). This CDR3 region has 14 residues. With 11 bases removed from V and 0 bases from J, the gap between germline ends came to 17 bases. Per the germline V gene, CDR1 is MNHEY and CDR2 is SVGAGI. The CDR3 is CACTHRPSSYEQYF. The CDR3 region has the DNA TGTGCCTGTACCCACAGGCCGAGCTCCTACGAGCAGTACTTC.

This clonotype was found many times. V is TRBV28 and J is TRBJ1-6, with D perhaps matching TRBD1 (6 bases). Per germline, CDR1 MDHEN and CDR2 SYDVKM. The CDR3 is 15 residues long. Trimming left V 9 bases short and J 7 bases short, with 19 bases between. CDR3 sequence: CASDMTDSMNSPLHF. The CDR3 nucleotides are TGTGCCAGTGACATGACGGACAGTATGAATTCACCCCTCCACTTT.